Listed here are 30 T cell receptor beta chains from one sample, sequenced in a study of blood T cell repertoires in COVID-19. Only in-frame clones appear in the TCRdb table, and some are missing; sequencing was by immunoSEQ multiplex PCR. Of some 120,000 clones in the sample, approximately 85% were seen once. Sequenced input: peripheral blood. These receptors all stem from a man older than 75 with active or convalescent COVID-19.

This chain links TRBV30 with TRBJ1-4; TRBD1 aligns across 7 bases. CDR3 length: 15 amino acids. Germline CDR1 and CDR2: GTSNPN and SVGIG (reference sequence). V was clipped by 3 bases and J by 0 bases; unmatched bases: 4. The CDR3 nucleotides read TGTGCCTGGAGCACAGGGGTTGCAACTAATGAAAAACTGTTTTTT. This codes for CAWSTGVATNEKLFF.

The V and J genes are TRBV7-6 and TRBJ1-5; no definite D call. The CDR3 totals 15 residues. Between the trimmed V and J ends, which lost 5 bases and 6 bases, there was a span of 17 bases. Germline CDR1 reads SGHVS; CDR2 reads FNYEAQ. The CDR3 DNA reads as TGTGCCAGCAGCCCCGACGAGGGAGTGGGTCAGCCCCAGCATTTT. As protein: CASSPDEGVGQPQHF.

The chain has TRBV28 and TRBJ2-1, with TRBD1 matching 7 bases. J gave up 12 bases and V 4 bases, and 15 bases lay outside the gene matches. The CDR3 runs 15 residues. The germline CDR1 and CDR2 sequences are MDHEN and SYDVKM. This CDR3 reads CASSSTGIRVLGQFF. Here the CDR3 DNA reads TGTGCCAGCAGTTCGACAGGGATTCGGGTTTTGGGGCAGTTCTTC.

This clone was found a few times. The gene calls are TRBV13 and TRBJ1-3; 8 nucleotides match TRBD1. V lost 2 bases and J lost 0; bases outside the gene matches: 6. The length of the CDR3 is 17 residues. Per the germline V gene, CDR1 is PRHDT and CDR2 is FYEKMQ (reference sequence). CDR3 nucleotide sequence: TGTGCCAGCAGCTTAATCAGGGGGCGCCCCTCTGGAAACACCATATATTTT. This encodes CASSLIRGRPSGNTIYF.

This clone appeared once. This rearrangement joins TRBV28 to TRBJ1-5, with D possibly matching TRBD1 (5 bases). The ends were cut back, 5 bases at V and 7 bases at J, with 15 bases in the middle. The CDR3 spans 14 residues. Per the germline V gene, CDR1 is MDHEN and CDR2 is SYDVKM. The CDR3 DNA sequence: TGTGCCAGCAGTGTAACAGGAGTCGGACAGCCCCAGCATTTT. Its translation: CASSVTGVGQPQHF.

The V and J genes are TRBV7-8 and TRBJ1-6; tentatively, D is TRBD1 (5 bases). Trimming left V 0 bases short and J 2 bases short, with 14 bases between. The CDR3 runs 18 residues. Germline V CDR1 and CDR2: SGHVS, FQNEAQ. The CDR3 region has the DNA TGTGCCAGCAGCTTAGCGCTAGGCAGGGCCGCCTATAATTCACCCCTCCACTTT. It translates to CASSLALGRAAYNSPLHF.

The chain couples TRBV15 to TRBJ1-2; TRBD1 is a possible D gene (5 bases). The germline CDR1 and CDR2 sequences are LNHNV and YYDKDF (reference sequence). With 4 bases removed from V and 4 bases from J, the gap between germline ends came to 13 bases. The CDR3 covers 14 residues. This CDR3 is CATSTATATYGYTF. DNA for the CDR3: TGTGCCACCAGCACGGCGACAGCGACCTATGGCTACACCTTC.

CDR3 region: CASSLSRRDSLYF. CDR3 sequence (DNA): TGTGCCAGCAGCCTATCCCGACGGGACAGCTTGTACTTC. The chain employs TRBV3-1 (or the pseudogene TRBV3-2) and TRBJ2-7, with 7 bases identical to TRBD1. V lost 4 bases to trimming and J lost 12 bases; unmatched junction nucleotides: 12. The CDR3 totals 13 residues. Germline CDR1 reads LGHDT; CDR2 reads YNNKEL (reference sequence).

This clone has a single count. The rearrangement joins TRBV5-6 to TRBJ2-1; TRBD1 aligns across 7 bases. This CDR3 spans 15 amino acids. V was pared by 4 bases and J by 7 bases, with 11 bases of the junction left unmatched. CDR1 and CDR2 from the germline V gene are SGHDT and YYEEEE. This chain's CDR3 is CASSQGQRRLNEQFF. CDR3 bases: TGTGCCAGCAGCCAGGGACAGAGGAGACTTAATGAGCAGTTCTTC.

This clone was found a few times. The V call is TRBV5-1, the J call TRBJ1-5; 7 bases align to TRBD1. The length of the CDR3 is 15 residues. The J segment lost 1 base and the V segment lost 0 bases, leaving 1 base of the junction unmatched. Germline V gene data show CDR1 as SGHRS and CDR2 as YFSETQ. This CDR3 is CASSLDRGSNQPQHF. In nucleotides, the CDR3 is TGCGCCAGCAGCTTGGACAGGGGAAGCAATCAGCCCCAGCATTTT.

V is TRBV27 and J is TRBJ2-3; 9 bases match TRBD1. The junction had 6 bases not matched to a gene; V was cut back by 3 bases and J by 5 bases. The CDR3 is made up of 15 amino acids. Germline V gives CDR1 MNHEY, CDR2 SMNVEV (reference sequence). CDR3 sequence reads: CASSLRTGVVDTQYF. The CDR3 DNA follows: TGTGCCAGCAGTTTGAGGACAGGGGTAGTAGATACGCAGTATTTT.

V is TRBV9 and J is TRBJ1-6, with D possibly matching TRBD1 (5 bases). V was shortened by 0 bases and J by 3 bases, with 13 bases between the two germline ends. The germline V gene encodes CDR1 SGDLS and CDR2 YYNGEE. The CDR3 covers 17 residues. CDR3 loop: CASSVAPETVYNSPLHF. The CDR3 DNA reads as TGTGCCAGCAGCGTAGCTCCGGAGACAGTCTATAATTCACCCCTCCACTTT.

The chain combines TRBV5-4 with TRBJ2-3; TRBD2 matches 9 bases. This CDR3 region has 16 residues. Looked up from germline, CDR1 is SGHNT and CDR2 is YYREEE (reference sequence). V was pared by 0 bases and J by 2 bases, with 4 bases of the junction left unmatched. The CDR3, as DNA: TGTGCCAGCAGCTTGGGGGGACTAGCCAACACAGATACGCAGTATTTT. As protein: CASSLGGLANTDTQYF.

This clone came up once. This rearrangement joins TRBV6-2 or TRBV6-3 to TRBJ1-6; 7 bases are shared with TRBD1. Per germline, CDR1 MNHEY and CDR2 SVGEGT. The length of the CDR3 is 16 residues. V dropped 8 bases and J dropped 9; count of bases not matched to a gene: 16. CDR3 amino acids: CASRPLVNRGGSPLHF. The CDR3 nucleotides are TGTGCCAGCCGCCCCTTAGTCAACAGGGGAGGTTCACCCCTCCACTTT.

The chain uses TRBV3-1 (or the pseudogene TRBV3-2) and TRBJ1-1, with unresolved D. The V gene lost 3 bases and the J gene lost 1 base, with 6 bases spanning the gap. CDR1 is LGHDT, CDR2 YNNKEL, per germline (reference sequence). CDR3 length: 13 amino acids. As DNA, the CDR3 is TGTGCCAGCAGCCAGCGGCGGAACACTGAAGCTTTCTTT. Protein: CASSQRRNTEAFF.

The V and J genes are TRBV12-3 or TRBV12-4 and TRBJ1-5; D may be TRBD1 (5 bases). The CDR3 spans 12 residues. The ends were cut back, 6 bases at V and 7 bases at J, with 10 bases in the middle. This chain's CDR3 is CASSLSGQPQHF. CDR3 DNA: TGTGCCAGCAGCCTGTCAGGGCAGCCCCAGCATTTT.

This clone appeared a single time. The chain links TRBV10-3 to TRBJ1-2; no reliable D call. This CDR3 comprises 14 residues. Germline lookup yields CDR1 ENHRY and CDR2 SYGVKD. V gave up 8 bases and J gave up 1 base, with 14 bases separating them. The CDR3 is CAIARGPNNYGYTF. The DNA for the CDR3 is TGTGCCATCGCGCGAGGGCCGAATAACTATGGCTACACCTTC.

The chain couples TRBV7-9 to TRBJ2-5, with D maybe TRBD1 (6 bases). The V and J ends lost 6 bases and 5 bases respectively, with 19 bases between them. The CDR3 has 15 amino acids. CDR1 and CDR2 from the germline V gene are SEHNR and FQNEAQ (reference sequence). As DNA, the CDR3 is TGTGCCAGCAGACCGACAGGACCAAATAGGGAGACCCAGTACTTC. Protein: CASRPTGPNRETQYF.

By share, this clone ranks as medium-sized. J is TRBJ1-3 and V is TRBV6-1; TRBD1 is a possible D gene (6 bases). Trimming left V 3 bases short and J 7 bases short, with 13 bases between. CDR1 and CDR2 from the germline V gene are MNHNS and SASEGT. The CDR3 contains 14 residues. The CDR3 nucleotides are TGTGCCAGCAGTGAGCAGGGGTGGCGGAACACCATATATTTT. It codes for CASSEQGWRNTIYF.

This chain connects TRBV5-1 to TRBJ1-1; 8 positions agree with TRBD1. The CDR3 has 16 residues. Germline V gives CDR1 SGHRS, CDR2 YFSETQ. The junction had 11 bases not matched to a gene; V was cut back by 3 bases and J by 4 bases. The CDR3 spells CASSWDLTGDVTEAFF. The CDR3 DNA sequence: TGCGCCAGCAGCTGGGACCTGACAGGGGACGTCACTGAAGCTTTCTTT. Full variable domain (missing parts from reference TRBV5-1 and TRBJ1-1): KAGVTQTPRYLIKTRGQQVTLSCSPISGHRSVSWYQQTPGQGLQFLFEYFSETQRNKGNFPGRFSGRQFSNSRSEMNVSTLELGDSALYLCASSWDLTGDVTEAFFGQGTRLTVV.

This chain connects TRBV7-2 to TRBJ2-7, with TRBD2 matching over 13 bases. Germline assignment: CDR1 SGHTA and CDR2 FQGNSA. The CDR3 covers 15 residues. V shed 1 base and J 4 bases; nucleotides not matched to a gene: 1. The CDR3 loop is CASSLGTSGGYEQYF. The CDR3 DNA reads TGTGCCAGCAGCTTAGGGACTAGCGGGGGTTACGAGCAGTACTTC.

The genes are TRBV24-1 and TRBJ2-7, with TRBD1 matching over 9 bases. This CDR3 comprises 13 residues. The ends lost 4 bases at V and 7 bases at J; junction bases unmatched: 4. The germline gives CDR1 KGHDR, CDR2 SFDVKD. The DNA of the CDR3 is TGTGCCACCAGTGAGTGGGGACAGGGAGAGCAGTACTTC. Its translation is CATSEWGQGEQYF.

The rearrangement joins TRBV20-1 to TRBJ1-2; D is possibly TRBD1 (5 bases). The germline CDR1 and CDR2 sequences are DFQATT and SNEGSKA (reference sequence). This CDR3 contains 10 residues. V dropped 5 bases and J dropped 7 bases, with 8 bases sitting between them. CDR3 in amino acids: CSASRGGYTF. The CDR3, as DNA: TGCAGTGCTTCTAGGGGTGGCTACACCTTC.

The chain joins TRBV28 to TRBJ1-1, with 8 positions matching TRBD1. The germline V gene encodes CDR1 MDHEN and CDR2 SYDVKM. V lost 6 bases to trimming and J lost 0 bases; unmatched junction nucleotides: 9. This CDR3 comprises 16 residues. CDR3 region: CASRASGQGMNTEAFF. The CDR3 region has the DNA TGTGCCAGCAGAGCGTCCGGACAGGGCATGAACACTGAAGCTTTCTTT. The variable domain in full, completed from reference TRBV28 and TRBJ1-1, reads DVKVTQSSRYLVKRTGEKVFLECVQDMDHENMFWYRQDPGLGLRLIYFSYDVKMKEKGDIPEGYSVSREKKERFSLILESASTNQTSMYLCASRASGQGMNTEAFFGQGTRLTVV.

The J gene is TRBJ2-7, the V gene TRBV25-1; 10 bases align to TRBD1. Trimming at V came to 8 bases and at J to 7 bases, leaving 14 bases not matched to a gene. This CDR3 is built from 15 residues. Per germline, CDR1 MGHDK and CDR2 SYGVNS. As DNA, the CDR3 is TGTGCCAGCGGAGCGGGGGACAGGGGTTTGGGGGAGCAGTACTTC. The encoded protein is CASGAGDRGLGEQYF.

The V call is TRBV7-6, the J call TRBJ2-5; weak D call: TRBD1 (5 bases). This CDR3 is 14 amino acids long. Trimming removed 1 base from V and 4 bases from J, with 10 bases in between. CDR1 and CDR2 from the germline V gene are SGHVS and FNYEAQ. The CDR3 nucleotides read TGTGCCAGCAGCTTAGGGCACGACAGAGAGACCCAGTACTTC. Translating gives CASSLGHDRETQYF.

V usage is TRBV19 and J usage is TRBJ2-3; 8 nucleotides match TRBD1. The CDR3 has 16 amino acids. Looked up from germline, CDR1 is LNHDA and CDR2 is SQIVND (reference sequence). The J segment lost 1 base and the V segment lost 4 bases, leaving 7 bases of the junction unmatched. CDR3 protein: CASSTGQGWGTDTQYF. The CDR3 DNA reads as TGTGCCAGTAGTACCGGACAGGGATGGGGCACAGATACGCAGTATTTT.

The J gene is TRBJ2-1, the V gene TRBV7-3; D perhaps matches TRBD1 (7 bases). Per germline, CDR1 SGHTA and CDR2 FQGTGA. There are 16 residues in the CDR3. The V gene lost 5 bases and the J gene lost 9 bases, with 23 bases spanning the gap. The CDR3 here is CASSNRAQGGGFEQFF. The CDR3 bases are TGTGCCAGCAGCAATAGGGCCCAGGGGGGCGGTTTTGAGCAGTTCTTC.

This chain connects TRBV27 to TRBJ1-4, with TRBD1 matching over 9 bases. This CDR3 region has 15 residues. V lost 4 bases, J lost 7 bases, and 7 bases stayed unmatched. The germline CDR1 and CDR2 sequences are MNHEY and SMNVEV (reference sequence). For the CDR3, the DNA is TGTGCCAGCAGTTCTCATACAGGGGGCCGTGAAAAACTGTTTTTT. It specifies CASSSHTGGREKLFF.

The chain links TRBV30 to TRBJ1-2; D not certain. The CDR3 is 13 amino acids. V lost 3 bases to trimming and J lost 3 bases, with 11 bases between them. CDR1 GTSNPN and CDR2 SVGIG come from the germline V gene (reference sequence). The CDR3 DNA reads TGTGCCTGGAGCCCAGGTTTAGACTATGGCTACACCTTC. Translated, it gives CAWSPGLDYGYTF. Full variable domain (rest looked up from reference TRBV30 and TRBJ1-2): SQTIHQWPATLVQPVGSPLSLECTVEGTSNPNLYWYRQAAGRGLQLLFYSVGIGQISSEVPQNLSASRPQDRQFILSSKKLLLSDSGFYLCAWSPGLDYGYTFGSGTRLTVV.